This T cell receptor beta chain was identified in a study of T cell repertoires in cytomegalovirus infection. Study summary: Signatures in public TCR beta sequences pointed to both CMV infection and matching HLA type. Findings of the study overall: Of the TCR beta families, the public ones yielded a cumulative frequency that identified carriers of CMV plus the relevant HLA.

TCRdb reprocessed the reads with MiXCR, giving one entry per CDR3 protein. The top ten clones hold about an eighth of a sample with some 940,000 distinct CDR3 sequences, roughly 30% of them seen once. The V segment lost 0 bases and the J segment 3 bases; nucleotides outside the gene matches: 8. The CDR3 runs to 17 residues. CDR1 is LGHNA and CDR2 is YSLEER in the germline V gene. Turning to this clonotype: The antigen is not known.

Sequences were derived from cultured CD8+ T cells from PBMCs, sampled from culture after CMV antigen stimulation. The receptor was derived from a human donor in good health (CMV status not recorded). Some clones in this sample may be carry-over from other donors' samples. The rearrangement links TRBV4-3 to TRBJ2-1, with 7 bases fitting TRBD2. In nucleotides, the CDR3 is TGCGCCAGCAGCCAAGAGGGGCGGGGGTACAACTACAATGAGCAGTTCTTC. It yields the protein CASSQEGRGYNYNEQFF.